Listed here is a single T cell receptor (beta chain). Diagnostic decisions used clinical symptoms, serum thyroxine and TRAb, thyroid ultrasound and orbital computed tomography. RNA transcripts yielded amplified TCR beta CDR3 regions. A first-round RT-PCR of the TCR CDR3 used the HTBI primer set. One entry per CDR3 protein results from TCRdb running MiXCR on the multiplex PCR reads. The sample lists roughly 300,000 distinct CDR3 sequences; around a quarter were seen once. These data belong to a study of T cells in Graves' hyperthyroidism and ophthalmopathy. Sequencing was performed on blood. The source of this sequence is a man aged 35 to 55 with Graves' hyperthyroidism that later progressed to Graves' ophthalmopathy.

The DNA of the CDR3 is TGTGCCAGCAGTCTCAGGGGAACTGGAAACACCATATATTTT. This codes for CASSLRGTGNTIYF. The rearrangement joins TRBV12-3 or TRBV12-4 to TRBJ1-3; perhaps TRBD1 as D (6 bases). Between the trimmed V and J ends, which lost 5 bases and 2 bases, there was a span of 10 bases. This CDR3 spans 14 amino acids.